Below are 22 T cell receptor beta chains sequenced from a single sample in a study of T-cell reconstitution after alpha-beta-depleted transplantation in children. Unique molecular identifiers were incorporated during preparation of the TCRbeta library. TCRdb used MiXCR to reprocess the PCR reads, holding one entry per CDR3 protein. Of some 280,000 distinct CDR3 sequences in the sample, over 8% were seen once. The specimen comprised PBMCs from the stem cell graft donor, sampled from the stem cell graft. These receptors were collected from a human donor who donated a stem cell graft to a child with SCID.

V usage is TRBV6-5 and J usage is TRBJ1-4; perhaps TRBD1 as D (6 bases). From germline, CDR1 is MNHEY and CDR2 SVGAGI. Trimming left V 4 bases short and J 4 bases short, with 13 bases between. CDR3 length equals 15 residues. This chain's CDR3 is CASSLPTGLNEKLFF. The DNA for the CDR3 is TGTGCCAGCAGTTTACCGACAGGCCTTAATGAAAAACTGTTTTTT.

CDR3: CASSPRDREDTQYF. DNA for the CDR3: TGTGCCAGCAGCCCCAGGGACAGGGAGGATACCCAGTACTTC. The chain recombines TRBV3-1 with TRBJ2-5; TRBD1 agrees at 9 bases. Germline V CDR1 and CDR2: LGHDT, YNNKEL (reference sequence). V was clipped by 4 bases and J by 8 bases; unmatched bases: 8. The CDR3 is 14 residues long.

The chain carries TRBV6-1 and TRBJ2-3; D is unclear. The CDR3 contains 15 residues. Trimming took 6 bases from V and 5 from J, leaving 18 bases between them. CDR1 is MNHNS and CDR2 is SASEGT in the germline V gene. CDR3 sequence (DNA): TGTGCCAGCAGGTCCAGGCTCCGGTTGGTAGATACGCAGTATTTT. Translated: CASRSRLRLVDTQYF.

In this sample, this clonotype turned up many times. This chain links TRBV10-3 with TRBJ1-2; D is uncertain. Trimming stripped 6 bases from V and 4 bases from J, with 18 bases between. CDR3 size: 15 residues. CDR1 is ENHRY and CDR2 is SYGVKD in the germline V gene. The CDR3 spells CAISKDGPIGYGYTF. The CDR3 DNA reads TGTGCCATCAGCAAGGACGGGCCTATCGGCTATGGCTACACCTTC.

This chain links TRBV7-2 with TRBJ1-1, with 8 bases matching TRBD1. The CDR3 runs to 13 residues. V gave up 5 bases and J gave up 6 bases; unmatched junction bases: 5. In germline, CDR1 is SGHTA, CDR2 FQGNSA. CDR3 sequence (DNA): TGTGCCAGCAGCATACAGGGGGTGGCTGAAGCTTTCTTT. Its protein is CASSIQGVAEAFF. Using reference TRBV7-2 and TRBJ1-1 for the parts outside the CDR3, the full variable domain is GAGVSQSPSNKVTEKGKDVELRCDPISGHTALYWYRQSLGQGLEFLIYFQGNSAPDKSGLPSDRFSAERTGGSVSTLTIQRTQQEDSAVYLCASSIQGVAEAFFGQGTRLTVV.

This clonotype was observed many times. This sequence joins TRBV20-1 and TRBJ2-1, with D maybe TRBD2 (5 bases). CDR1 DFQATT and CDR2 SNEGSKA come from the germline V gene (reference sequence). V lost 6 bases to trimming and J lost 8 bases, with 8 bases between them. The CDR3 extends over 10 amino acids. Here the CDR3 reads CSATRDEQFF. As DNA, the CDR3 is TGCAGTGCCACGAGGGATGAGCAGTTCTTC.

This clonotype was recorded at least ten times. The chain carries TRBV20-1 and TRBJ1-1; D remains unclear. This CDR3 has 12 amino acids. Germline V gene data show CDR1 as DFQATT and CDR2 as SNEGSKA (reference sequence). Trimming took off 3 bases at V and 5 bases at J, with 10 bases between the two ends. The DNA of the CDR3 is TGCAGTGCTAGTCGTTTGGGAACTGAAGCTTTCTTT. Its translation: CSASRLGTEAFF.

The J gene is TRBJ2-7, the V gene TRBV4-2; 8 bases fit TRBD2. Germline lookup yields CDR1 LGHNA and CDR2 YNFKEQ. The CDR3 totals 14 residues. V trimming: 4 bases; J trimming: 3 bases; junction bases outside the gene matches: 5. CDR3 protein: CASSLAGGDYEQYF. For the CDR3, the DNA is TGTGCCAGCAGCCTAGCCGGGGGGGACTACGAGCAGTACTTC.

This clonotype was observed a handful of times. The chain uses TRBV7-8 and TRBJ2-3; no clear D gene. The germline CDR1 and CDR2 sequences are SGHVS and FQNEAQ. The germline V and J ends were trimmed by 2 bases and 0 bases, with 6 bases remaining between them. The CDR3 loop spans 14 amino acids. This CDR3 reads CASSLSRSTDTQYF. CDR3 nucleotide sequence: TGTGCCAGCAGCTTATCCAGAAGCACAGATACGCAGTATTTT.

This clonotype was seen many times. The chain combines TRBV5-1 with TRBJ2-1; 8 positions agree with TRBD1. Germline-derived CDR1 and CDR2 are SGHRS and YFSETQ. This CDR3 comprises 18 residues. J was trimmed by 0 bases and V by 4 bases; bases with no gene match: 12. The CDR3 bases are TGCGCCAGCAGCCTTCTACCGCCGGGACAGGCCTCCTACAATGAGCAGTTCTTC. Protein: CASSLLPPGQASYNEQFF.

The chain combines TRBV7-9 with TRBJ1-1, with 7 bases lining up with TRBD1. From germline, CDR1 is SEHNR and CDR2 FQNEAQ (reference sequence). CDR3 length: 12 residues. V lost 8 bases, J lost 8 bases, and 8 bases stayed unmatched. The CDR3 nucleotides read TGTGCCAGCTCAGGGGGGACACAGGAAGCTTTCTTT. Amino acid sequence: CASSGGTQEAFF.

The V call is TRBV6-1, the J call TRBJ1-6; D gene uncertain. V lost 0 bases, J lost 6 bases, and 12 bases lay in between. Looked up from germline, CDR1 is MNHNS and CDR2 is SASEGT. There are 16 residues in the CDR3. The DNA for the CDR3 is TGTGCCAGCAGTGAAGCGTTGGGGAGAGGTAATTCACCCCTCCACTTT. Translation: CASSEALGRGNSPLHF.

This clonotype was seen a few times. The CDR3 nucleotides are TGTGCCAGCTCACCACGGATATCGGGACCTGAAGCTTTCTTT. Amino acid sequence: CASSPRISGPEAFF. The chain is built from TRBV18 and TRBJ1-1; a possible D gene is TRBD1 (5 bases). The CDR3 spans 14 residues. CDR1 and CDR2 (germline): KGHSH, LQKENI. V lost 1 base to trimming and J lost 6 bases, with 12 bases between them.

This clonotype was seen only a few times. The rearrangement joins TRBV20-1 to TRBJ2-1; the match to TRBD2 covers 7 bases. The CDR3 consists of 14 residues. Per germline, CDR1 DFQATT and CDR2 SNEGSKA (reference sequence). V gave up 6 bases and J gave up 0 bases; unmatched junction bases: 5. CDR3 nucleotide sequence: TGCAGTGCAGATCTAGCGGACTCCTACAATGAGCAGTTCTTC. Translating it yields CSADLADSYNEQFF.

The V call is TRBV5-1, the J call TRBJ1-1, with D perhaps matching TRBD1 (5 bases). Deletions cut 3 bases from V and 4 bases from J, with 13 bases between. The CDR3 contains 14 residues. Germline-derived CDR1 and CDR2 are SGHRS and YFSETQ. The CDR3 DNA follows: TGCGCCAGCAGCTGGGGCCATGTAGGCACTGAAGCTTTCTTT. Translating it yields CASSWGHVGTEAFF.

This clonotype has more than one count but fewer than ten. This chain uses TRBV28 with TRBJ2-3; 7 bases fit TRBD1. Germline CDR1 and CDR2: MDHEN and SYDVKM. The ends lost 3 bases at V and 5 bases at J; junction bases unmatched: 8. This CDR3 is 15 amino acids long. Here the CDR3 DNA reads TGTGCCAGCAGTTTTGTTAGGGGGCGAGGAGATACGCAGTATTTT. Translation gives CASSFVRGRGDTQYF.

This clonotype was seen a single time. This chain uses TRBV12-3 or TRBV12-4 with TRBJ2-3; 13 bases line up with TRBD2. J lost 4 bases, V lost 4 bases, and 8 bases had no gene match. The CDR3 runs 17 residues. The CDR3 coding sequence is TGTGCCAGCAGTTACGGTCCGGGACTAGCGGGGTCAGATACGCAGTATTTT. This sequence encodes CASSYGPGLAGSDTQYF.

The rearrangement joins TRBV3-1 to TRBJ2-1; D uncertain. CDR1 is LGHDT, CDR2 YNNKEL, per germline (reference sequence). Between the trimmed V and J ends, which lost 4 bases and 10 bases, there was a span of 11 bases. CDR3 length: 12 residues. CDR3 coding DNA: TGTGCCAGCAGCCGCGAAAAATCGGAGCAGTTCTTC. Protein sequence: CASSREKSEQFF.

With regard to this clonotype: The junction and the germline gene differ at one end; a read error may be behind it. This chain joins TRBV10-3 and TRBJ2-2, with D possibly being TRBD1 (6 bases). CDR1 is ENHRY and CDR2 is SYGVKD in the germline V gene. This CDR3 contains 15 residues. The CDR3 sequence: CAIAHYTGNPGELFF. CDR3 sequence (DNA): TGTGCCATCGCCCACTATACAGGGAACCCCGGGGAGCTGTTTTTT.

This CDR3 is CSVDGGTTSTDTQYF. The DNA for the CDR3 is TGCAGCGTTGACGGCGGTACCACTAGCACAGATACGCAGTATTTT. This rearrangement joins TRBV29-1 to TRBJ2-3; D ambiguous. Germline CDR1 and CDR2: SQVTM and ANQGSEA. There are 15 residues in the CDR3. Trimming removed 3 bases at V and 0 bases at J, with 13 bases between.

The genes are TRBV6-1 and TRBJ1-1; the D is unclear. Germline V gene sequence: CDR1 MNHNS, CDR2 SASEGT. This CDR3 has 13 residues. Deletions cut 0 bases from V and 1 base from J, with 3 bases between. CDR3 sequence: CASSEARNTEAFF. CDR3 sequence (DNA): TGTGCCAGCAGTGAAGCAAGGAACACTGAAGCTTTCTTT.

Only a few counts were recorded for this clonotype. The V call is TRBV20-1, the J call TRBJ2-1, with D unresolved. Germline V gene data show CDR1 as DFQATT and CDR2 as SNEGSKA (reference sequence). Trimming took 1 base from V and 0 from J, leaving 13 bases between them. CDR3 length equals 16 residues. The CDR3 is CSARALERTSYNEQFF. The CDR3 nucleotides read TGCAGTGCTAGAGCCCTAGAACGGACCTCCTACAATGAGCAGTTCTTC.